This T cell receptor beta chain is from a study of blood T cells in healthy people across ages. The germline V gene has CDR1 DFQATT and CDR2 SNEGSKA (reference sequence). The CDR3 loop spans 13 amino acids. The ends were cut back, 7 bases at V and 0 bases at J, with 10 bases in the middle. As for this clonotype: Antigen specificity is unknown.

It was with a sample-barcoded 5' primer and a J-beta primer mix that a second PCR of roughly 6 to 11 cycles was run. Tagging of each cDNA molecule was performed by a template-switch adaptor with 12 random nucleotides. TCRdb recomputed calls from the 5' RACE reads with MiXCR, one row per CDR3 protein. The data contain roughly 550,000 distinct CDR3 sequences, under 30% of them seen just once; the ten biggest clones take up around 10%. Study observations and caveats: Greater diversity and more naive CD4+ cells were seen in long-lived donors than in aged donors.

These sequences were also reported in another study, on T cells of mothers and their children. That paper notes: Related and unrelated pairs show similar shaping of TCR recombination output by thymic selection. Related mother-child pairs showed slightly higher but non-significant overlap than unrelated pairs.

Sample: blood. The TCR comes from a boy younger than 18 in good health. The V and J genes are TRBV20-1 and TRBJ1-5; D unresolved. The CDR3 DNA sequence: TGCAGTGTCCCACCCGGTAGCAATCAGCCCCAGCATTTT. This encodes CSVPPGSNQPQHF.